This TCR beta chain emerged from a study of blood T cell repertoires in COVID-19. Overall study: The study drew acute and convalescent COVID-19 samples from the United States, Italy and Spain. From T cells, B-cell-depleted T cells, or PBMCs came the material, which was cDNA or gDNA.

Original data processing: The assay estimated nucleated cells by amplifying reference gene primers. Clones were read by immunoSEQ multiplex PCR, and TCRdb kept only the in-frame ones, dropping some. V, J and clone size derive from that table, while D and trimming were established from the DNA sequence. Of 130,000 to 150,000 clones in the sample, approximately 88% are singletons; the top ten hold approximately 1.5%. The CDR3 is 13 residues long. Germline CDR1 reads MNHEY; CDR2 reads SVGAGI. V lost 6 bases and J lost 4, with 10 bases in between. The rearrangement uses TRBV6-5 and TRBJ1-3, with D maybe TRBD1 (5 bases). The clonotype was recovered from a woman aged 50 to 60 with acute or convalescent COVID-19. Material for sequencing was peripheral blood. The CDR3 DNA reads as TGTGCCAGCAGGAAGACAGCCGGAAACACCATATATTTT. This encodes CASRKTAGNTIYF.